This T cell receptor beta chain appears in the sequencing data of a study of T cell repertoires in cytomegalovirus infection. For the study at large: Public TCR beta signatures provided an indication of both CMV infection and a matching HLA type. Study outcomes and limitations: HLA-C-restricted CMV-specific TCR beta clonotypes prevailed in the ex vivo response. Cumulative frequency (of public TCR beta family members) identified carriers of CMV plus the relevant HLA.

TCRdb used MiXCR to reprocess the reads, holding one entry per CDR3 protein. In the table there are hundreds of thousands of distinct CDR3 sequences, over 7.5% of which are singletons. This clonotype was observed many times. Antigen specificity is unknown. The TCR originated in a human donor in good health (CMV status not recorded). Some clones in this sample may be carry-over from other donors' samples. Material for sequencing was PBMCs.

The CDR3, as DNA: TGTGCCAGCAATACCCCGACTAGCCTCATGAGCTCCTACAATGAGCAGTTCTTC. It translates to CASNTPTSLMSSYNEQFF. The chain recombines TRBV7-9 with TRBJ2-1; TRBD2 aligns across 7 bases. The CDR3 is 18 residues long. Germline lookup yields CDR1 SEHNR and CDR2 FQNEAQ (reference sequence). The V and J ends lost 7 bases and 0 bases, in that order; junction bases with no gene match: 15.